This T cell receptor (beta chain) originates from a study of monozygotic twins with inflammatory bowel disease (dated by TCRdb to between 2019 and 2020). Looking at the study overall: The complete study included approximately 28 monozygotic twin pairs: 19 IBD-discordant Danish pairs and nine German pairs, of which four were IBD-concordant and five were IBD-discordant. The search for disease-associated traits relied mainly on comparing, within discordant pairs, IBD patients with their genetically identical healthy co-twins. Each individual had, on average, about 151 000 unique TCRalpha sequences and 181 000 unique TCRbeta sequences available for analysis. Overall study results and their limits: No difference in repertoire similarity was observed between concordant and discordant twins, possibly owing to limited statistical power. Fewer clonotypes were shared with other individuals by IBD patients than by healthy twins, most markedly in patients showing signs of disease activity. Differing immunosuppressive treatments among patients may have added background noise and inter-individual variability to the repertoires. TCRbeta repertoire diversity, by inverse Simpson index, was decreased in IBD patients compared with their healthy co-twins. Different T cell subtypes could not be distinguished in the analysis. No single strong signal or clonotype linked to IBD turned up in the results, so the idea that one exists was not supported.

From each donor, a 2.5 ml peripheral blood sample was drawn into PAXgene tubes and stored at -80 degrees C. Without T cell sorting, total RNA was isolated from whole blood using the PAXgene blood miRNA kit on an automated QIAcube. Peripheral blood from monozygotic twin pairs, either concordant or discordant for inflammatory bowel disease, underwent deep TCRalpha and TCRbeta repertoire profiling that used unique molecular barcoding. Smoking habits were recorded for all twin pairs, with individuals classified as current, former or never smokers. The cysteine opens and the phenylalanine closes a CDR3 of 15 amino acids. This entry has no DNA. Via the germline V gene, CDR1 is MDHEN and CDR2 SYDVKM. Libraries were constructed by 5' RACE. Each TCR library was prepared from about 4,000 ng of total RNA. For each sample, cDNA synthesis was carried out in eight separate reactions using SMARTScribe reverse transcriptase. During cDNA synthesis, template switching was used to introduce unique molecular identifiers that contained a 6-nucleotide sample barcode. Amplification of TCRalpha and TCRbeta cDNA involved two nested PCRs of about 15 and 9 cycles, and each PCR was followed by bead purification. Before amplification, the cDNA was both treated with uracil DNA-glycosylase and purified with the QIAquick PCR purification kit. The second PCR added Illumina TruSeq-compatible adapters along with sample-specific barcodes. Library quality and concentration were checked on TapeStation and Qubit, and libraries were pooled at around 5 ng each. The pooled libraries were sequenced with 2 x 100 bp reads and custom sequencing primers on an Illumina HiSeq2500 single-index Rapid Run. Concerning the study's data processing: PCR and sequencing errors were corrected by UMI-based consensus assembly using MiGEC version 1.2.6. MiXCR version 2.1.1 handled V(D)J alignment, clonotype assembly and CDR3 extraction. To normalise gene usage, clonotype sharing and MAIT/NKT TCR abundance, the analysis used the top 1000, 10 000 and 20 000 clonotypes per sample. Diversity was computed as the inverse Simpson index with the vegan R package after downsampling to 27 000 UMIs. Paired Mann-Whitney U tests on discordant twin pairs were used, with Benjamini-Hochberg multiple-testing correction. Each CDR3 protein sequence appears as one entry after TCRdb reprocessed the reads, and no DNA is included. These V and J calls are TCRdb output, not the study's own analysis. The sample's own table lists about 440,000 distinct CDR3 sequences. Roughly 2.2% of the sample rests with the top ten.

On this clonotype: The target of this receptor is not known.

The source of this sequence is a human donor with ulcerative colitis or Crohn's disease, or a healthy co-twin of an affected twin (not recorded which). The material sequenced was blood. The chain couples TRBV28 to TRBJ1-6; TCRdb names TRBD1, which stays unverified in the absence of DNA. The CDR3 reads CASSSTGSGNSPLHF.